The clone carrying this TCR beta chain was seen repeatedly, ten times or more. The CDR3 is 12 amino acids. Looked up from germline, CDR1 is MNHEY and CDR2 is SMNVEV (reference sequence). Deletions cut 10 bases from V and 7 bases from J, with 13 bases between. TCR beta CDR3 regions were amplified from RNA. HTBI primers were the set used in a first-round RT-PCR of the TCR CDR3. Via MiXCR, TCRdb re-called the multiplex PCR reads, giving one row per CDR3 protein. The sample lists 450,000 to 700,000 distinct CDR3 sequences, roughly 50% occurring once. The data were obtained in a study of T cells in Graves' hyperthyroidism and ophthalmopathy.

Sequencing was performed on peripheral blood or thyroid tissue (not recorded which). The chain links TRBV27 to TRBJ2-2; D not resolved. This TCR came from an adult woman with Graves' disease, either hyperthyroidism or ophthalmopathy (not recorded which). The CDR3 region is CATSVPGGELFF. In DNA form, the CDR3 reads TGTGCCACCTCGGTCCCGGGCGGGGAGCTGTTTTTT.